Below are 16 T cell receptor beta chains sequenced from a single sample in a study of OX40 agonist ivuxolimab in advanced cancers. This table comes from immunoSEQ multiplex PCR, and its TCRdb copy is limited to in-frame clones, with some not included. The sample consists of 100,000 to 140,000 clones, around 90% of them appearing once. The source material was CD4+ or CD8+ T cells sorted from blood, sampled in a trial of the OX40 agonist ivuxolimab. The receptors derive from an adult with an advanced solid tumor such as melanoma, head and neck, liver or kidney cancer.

CDR3 nucleotides: TGCAGCGTTGTATACCTACAAGGCTACGAGCAGTACTTC. As protein: CSVVYLQGYEQYF. V usage is TRBV29-1 and J usage is TRBJ2-7; no clear D gene. CDR1 SQVTM and CDR2 ANQGSEA come from the germline V gene. V lost 4 bases to trimming and J lost 3 bases, with 13 bases between them. This CDR3 is built from 13 residues.

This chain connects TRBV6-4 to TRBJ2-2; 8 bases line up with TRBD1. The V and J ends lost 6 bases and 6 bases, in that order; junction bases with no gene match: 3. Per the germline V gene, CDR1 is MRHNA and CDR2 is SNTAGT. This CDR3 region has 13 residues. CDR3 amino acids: CASREQGAGELFF. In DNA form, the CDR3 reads TGTGCCAGCAGGGAACAGGGGGCCGGGGAGCTGTTTTTT.

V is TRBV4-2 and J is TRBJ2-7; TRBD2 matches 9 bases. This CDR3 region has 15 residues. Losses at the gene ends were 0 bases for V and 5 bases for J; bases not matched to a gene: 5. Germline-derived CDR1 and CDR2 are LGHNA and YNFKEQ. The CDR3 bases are TGTGCCAGCAGCCAAGATAGCGGGAGATTCAACGAGCAGTACTTC. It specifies CASSQDSGRFNEQYF.

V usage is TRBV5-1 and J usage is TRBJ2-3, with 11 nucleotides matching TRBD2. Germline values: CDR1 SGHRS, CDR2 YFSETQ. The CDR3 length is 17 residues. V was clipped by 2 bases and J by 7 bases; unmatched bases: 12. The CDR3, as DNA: TGCGCCAGCAGCTTAGGACCGACTAGCGGGGATTCCCATACGCAGTATTTT. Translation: CASSLGPTSGDSHTQYF.

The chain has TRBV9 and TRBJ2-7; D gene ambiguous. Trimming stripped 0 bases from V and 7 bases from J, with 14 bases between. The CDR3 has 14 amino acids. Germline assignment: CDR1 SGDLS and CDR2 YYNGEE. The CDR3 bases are TGTGCCAGCAGCGTAGTTTCAAAGGGTAGGGAGCAGTACTTC. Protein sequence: CASSVVSKGREQYF.

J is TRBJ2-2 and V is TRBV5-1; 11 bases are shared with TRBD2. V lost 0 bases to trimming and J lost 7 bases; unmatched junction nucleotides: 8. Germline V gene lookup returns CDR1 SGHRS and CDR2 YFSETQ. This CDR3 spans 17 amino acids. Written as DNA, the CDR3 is TGCGCCAGCAGCTTGGATAGCGGGAGGGCCCATGTCGGGGAGCTGTTTTTT. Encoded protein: CASSLDSGRAHVGELFF.

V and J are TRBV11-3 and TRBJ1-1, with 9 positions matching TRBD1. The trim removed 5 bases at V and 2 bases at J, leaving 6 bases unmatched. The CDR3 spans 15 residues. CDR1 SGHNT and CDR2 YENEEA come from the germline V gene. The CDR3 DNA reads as TGTGCCAGCAGCCCCCGGACAGGGGCTAACACTGAAGCTTTCTTT. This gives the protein CASSPRTGANTEAFF.

Written as DNA, the CDR3 is TGTGCCAGCAGCTTAGACGGCAGGAGCAATCAGCCCCAGCATTTT. Encoded protein: CASSLDGRSNQPQHF. The rearrangement joins TRBV7-2 to TRBJ1-5, with D hard to call. This CDR3 is built from 15 residues. Germline V CDR1 and CDR2: SGHTA, FQGNSA. The V and J ends lost 1 base and 1 base respectively, with 8 bases between them. The full variable domain, with the rest looked up from reference TRBV7-2 and TRBJ1-5, is GAGVSQSPSNKVTEKGKDVELRCDPISGHTALYWYRQSLGQGLEFLIYFQGNSAPDKSGLPSDRFSAERTGGSVSTLTIQRTQQEDSAVYLCASSLDGRSNQPQHFGDGTRLSIL.

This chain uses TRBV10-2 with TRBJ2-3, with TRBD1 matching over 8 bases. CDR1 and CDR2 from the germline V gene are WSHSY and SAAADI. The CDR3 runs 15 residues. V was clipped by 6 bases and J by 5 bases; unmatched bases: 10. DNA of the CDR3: TGCGCCAGCAGAGAGCAGAGACAGGGGAAAGATACGCAGTATTTT. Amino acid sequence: CASREQRQGKDTQYF.

The CDR3 spells CASSFGTAEAFF. The CDR3 DNA is TGTGCCAGCAGCTTCGGGACAGCTGAAGCTTTCTTT. The rearrangement joins TRBV7-2 to TRBJ1-1, with 7 positions matching TRBD1. Germline CDR1 and CDR2: SGHTA and FQGNSA. V was pared by 3 bases and J by 6 bases, with 1 base of the junction left unmatched. The CDR3 contains 12 residues.

The CDR3: CASSTALEQYF. Written as DNA, the CDR3 is TGTGCCAGCAGTACCGCCCTCGAGCAGTACTTC. The chain couples TRBV28 to TRBJ2-7, with D unresolved. Germline V gene sequence: CDR1 MDHEN, CDR2 SYDVKM. V was clipped by 5 bases and J by 6 bases, with 8 bases between them. The CDR3 contains 11 residues.

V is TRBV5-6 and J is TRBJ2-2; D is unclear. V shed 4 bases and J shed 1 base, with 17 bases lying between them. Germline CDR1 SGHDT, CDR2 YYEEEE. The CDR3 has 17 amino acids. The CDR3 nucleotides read TGTGCCAGCAGCATTACTCAACTCAGGAAGAACACCGGGGAGCTGTTTTTT. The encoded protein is CASSITQLRKNTGELFF. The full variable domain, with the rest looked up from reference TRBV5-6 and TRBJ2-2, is DAGVTQSPTHLIKTRGQQVTLRCSPKSGHDTVSWYQQALGQGPQFIFQYYEEEERQRGNFPDRFSGHQFPNYSSELNVNALLLGDSALYLCASSITQLRKNTGELFFGEGSRLTVL.

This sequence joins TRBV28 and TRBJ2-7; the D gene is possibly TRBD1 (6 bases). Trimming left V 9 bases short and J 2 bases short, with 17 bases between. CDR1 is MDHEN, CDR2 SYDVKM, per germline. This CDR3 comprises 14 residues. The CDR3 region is CASRKQGNTYEQYF. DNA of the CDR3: TGTGCCAGTAGAAAACAGGGTAATACCTACGAGCAGTACTTC.

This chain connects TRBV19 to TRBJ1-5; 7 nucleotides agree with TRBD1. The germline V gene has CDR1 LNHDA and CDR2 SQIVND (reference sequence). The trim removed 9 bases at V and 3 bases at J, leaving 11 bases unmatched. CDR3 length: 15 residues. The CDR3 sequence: CASGQAFRFNQPQHF. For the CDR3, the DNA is TGTGCCAGCGGACAGGCGTTCCGGTTCAATCAGCCCCAGCATTTT.

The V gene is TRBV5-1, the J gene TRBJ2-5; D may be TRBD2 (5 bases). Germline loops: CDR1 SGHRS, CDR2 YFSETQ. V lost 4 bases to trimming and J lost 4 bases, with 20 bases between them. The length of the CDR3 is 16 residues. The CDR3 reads CASSPEPSYRGETQYF. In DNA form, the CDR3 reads TGCGCCAGCAGCCCTGAACCTAGCTACCGGGGAGAGACCCAGTACTTC. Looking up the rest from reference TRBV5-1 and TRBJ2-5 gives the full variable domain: KAGVTQTPRYLIKTRGQQVTLSCSPISGHRSVSWYQQTPGQGLQFLFEYFSETQRNKGNFPGRFSGRQFSNSRSEMNVSTLELGDSALYLCASSPEPSYRGETQYFGPGTRLLVL.

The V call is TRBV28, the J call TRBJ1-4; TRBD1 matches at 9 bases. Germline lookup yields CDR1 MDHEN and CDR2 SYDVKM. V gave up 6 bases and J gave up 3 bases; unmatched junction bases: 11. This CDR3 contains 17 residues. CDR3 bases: TGTGCCAGCAGGGGAACACAGGGGGCTGTGGCTAATGAAAAACTGTTTTTT. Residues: CASRGTQGAVANEKLFF.